The T cell receptor beta chain described here comes from a study of cytomegalovirus exposure and HLA in healthy donors. General study results and limits: According to a later analysis, most TCR beta chains associated with CMV appeared HLA-restricted. The authors later linked a missense DCLRE1C variant to TCR beta V- and J-gene trimming. Segments of the TCR beta V type were, in most cases, productive about 87% or about 30% of the time in an earlier analysis.

PCR used 60 Vbeta primers and 13 Jbeta primers. The method was immunoSEQ multiplex PCR; TCRdb's version includes in-frame clones alone and lacks a portion of them. The table lists about 130,000 clones, more than 75% of them singletons. The CDR3 consists of 16 residues. V was pared by 5 bases and J by 0 bases, with 9 bases of the junction left unmatched. CDR1 is PRHDT, CDR2 FYEKMQ, per germline (reference sequence). Comments on this clone: Its antigen is not known.

The sequence was collected from a man in his forties in good health and CMV-seronegative. The sample taken for sequencing was PBMCs. The J gene is TRBJ2-7, the V gene TRBV13; TRBD1 aligns across 8 bases. CDR3 loop: CASSTLRDRSSYEQYF. The CDR3 DNA reads as TGTGCCAGCAGCACTCTCCGGGACAGGTCCTCCTACGAGCAGTACTTC.